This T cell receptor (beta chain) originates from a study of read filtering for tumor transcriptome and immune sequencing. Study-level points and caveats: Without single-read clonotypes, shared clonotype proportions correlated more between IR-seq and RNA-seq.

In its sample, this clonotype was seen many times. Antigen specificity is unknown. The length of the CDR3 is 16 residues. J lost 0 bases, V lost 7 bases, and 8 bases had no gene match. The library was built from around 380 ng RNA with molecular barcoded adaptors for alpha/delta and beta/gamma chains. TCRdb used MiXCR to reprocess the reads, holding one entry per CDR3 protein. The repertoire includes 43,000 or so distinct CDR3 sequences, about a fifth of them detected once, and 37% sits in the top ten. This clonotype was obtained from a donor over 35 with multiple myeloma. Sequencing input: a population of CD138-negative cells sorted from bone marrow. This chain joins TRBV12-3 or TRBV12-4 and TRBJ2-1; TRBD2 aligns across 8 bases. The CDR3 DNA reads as TGTGCCAGCATCGGTTTCAGCGGGAGCTCCTACAATGAGCAGTTCTTC. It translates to CASIGFSGSSYNEQFF.